This passage covers 12 T cell receptor beta chains from one sample sequenced in a study of molecular identifiers for immune sequencing clone quantification. Via MiXCR, TCRdb re-called the PCR reads, giving one row per CDR3 protein. The sample lists about 640,000 distinct CDR3 sequences, nearly 20% occurring once. Sequencing input: naive CD8+ T cells from blood, with Jurkat cell RNA spiked in. Subset denoted: FACS-sorted CD8+CD4-CCR7+CD45RA+ naive T cells. These TCRs come from a human donor in good health. Some libraries in this study had Jurkat cell RNA spiked in.

V is TRBV19 and J is TRBJ2-1; a weak D match, TRBD1 (5 bases). There are 14 residues in the CDR3. CDR1 is LNHDA and CDR2 is SQIVND in the germline V gene (reference sequence). The V end was cut by 3 bases, the J end by 2 bases, with 8 bases between. CDR3 sequence reads: CASSISTAYNEQFF. CDR3 DNA sequence: TGTGCCAGTAGTATCTCGACAGCCTACAATGAGCAGTTCTTC.

This clonotype was detected many times. One end of the junction is discordant with germline, which a read error may explain. V gene TRBV19 combines with J gene TRBJ1-5; a weak D match, TRBD1 (6 bases). The CDR3 loop spans 15 amino acids. Per the germline V gene, CDR1 is LNHDA and CDR2 is SQIVND (reference sequence). DNA for the CDR3: TGTGCCAGCAGTACGACAGGATATAGCAATCAGCCCCAGCATTTT. Translated: CASSTTGYSNQPQHF.

On this clonotype itself: Since the CDR3 does not end with the conserved phenylalanine or tryptophan, this likely comes from a read error. The J gene is TRBJ1-1, the V gene TRBV29-1, with D possibly being TRBD1 (5 bases). The CDR3 contains 13 residues. Trimming removed 6 bases at V and 1 base at J, with 12 bases between. CDR1 is SQVTM, CDR2 ANQGSEA, per germline. The CDR3 region is CSVRGGENTEAFS. The CDR3, as DNA: TGCAGCGTCCGGGGAGGGGAGAACACTGAAGCTTTCTCT.

This clonotype was seen at least ten times. V and J are TRBV2 and TRBJ2-7; TRBD2 might be the D (6 bases). The CDR3 sequence is 14 residues long. The germline gives CDR1 SNHLY, CDR2 FYNNEI. Trimming took off 7 bases at V and 0 bases at J, with 13 bases between the two ends. DNA for the CDR3: TGTGCCAGCATCGGAGGGCCGCTCTCCTACGAGCAGTACTTC. It yields the protein CASIGGPLSYEQYF.

Many counts were recorded for this clonotype. The V and J genes are TRBV16 and TRBJ1-5; D gene ambiguous. Between the trimmed V and J ends, which lost 0 bases and 0 bases, there was a span of 6 bases. Germline V gene lookup returns CDR1 KGHSY and CDR2 FQNENV. CDR3 length: 15 residues. This chain's CDR3 is CASSQSPASNQPQHF. The CDR3 coding sequence is TGTGCCAGCAGCCAATCTCCCGCTAGCAATCAGCCCCAGCATTTT.

This clonotype was picked up many times. This sequence joins TRBV27 and TRBJ1-3; D uncertain. This CDR3 is built from 14 residues. Germline V gives CDR1 MNHEY, CDR2 SMNVEV (reference sequence). V shed 5 bases and J shed 2 bases, with 10 bases lying between them. As DNA, the CDR3 is TGTGCCAGCAGTCCCGACGTCGCTGGAAACACCATATATTTT. Protein: CASSPDVAGNTIYF.

CDR3 DNA sequence: TGTGCCAGCAGCTTAGGGGGCTGGACAGGACAGCTCGTCTACACCTTC. Its protein product is CASSLGGWTGQLVYTF. The rearrangement joins TRBV7-9 to TRBJ1-2, with 7 bases lining up with TRBD1. After removal of 1 base from V and 10 bases from J, the junction contained 15 bases not matched to a gene. Germline CDR1 reads SEHNR; CDR2 reads FQNEAQ (reference sequence). The CDR3 is 16 amino acids.

This clonotype was counted only a few times. This chain links TRBV5-6 with TRBJ1-3; D gene ambiguous. With 2 bases removed from V and 0 bases from J, the gap between germline ends came to 9 bases. The V gene's germline CDR1 is SGHDT and CDR2 YYEEEE. CDR3 length equals 15 residues. In DNA, the CDR3 is TGTGCCAGCAGCTTAGACTCGGCCTCTGGAAACACCATATATTTT. This encodes CASSLDSASGNTIYF.

This clonotype was seen a handful of times. The chain has TRBV9 and TRBJ2-7; 9 positions agree with TRBD1. The CDR3 spans 17 residues. CDR1 is SGDLS, CDR2 YYNGEE, per germline. With 3 bases clipped from V and 4 bases from J, the junction kept 14 bases outside the gene matches. CDR3 protein: CASSEAAMGQGKYEQYF. The CDR3, as DNA: TGTGCCAGCAGCGAGGCCGCAATGGGACAGGGTAAATACGAGCAGTACTTC.

This clonotype was recorded many times. The CDR3 coding sequence is TGCAGTGCTAGAGAAGGCAGGGTGAGCGAGCAGTACTTC. Translation gives CSAREGRVSEQYF. The J gene is TRBJ2-7, the V gene TRBV20-1, with D tentatively TRBD1 (5 bases). Germline assignment: CDR1 DFQATT and CDR2 SNEGSKA (reference sequence). V lost 0 bases to trimming and J lost 6 bases, with 12 bases between them. The length of the CDR3 is 13 residues.

The chain has TRBV6-1 and TRBJ1-5, with D unresolved. V shed 2 bases and J shed 0 bases, with 14 bases lying between them. This CDR3 is built from 17 residues. CDR1 is MNHNS and CDR2 is SASEGT in the germline V gene. CDR3 DNA sequence: TGTGCCAGCAGTGAAAACGAGGCAGCTTATAGCAATCAGCCCCAGCATTTT. Protein sequence: CASSENEAAYSNQPQHF.

Concerning this clonotype itself: Being one base from a much bigger clone, this may be a read error. The chain joins TRBV28 to TRBJ2-7, with D possibly being TRBD1 (5 bases). Germline V gives CDR1 MDHEN, CDR2 SYDVKM. This CDR3 has 11 residues. The CDR3 protein is CASGASYGQYF. CDR3 nucleotides: TGTGCCAGCGGGGCCTCCTACGGGCAGTACTTC. Combining the CDR3 with reference TRBV28 and TRBJ2-7 gives the whole variable domain DVKVTQSSRYLVKRTGEKVFLECVQDMDHENMFWYRQDPGLGLRLIYFSYDVKMKEKGDIPEGYSVSREKKERFSLILESASTNQTSMYLCASGASYGQYFGPGTRLTVT.